A selection of T cell receptor beta chains follows, all from one sample in a study of post-analysis software for immune sequencing data. TCRdb recomputed calls from the PCR reads with MiXCR, one row per CDR3 protein. Here the sample spans fewer than 900,000 distinct CDR3 sequences, around 45% being singletons. Source material: blood. These receptors originate from a girl aged 5-17 years with multiple sclerosis. The CDR3 runs from the conserved cysteine through the conserved F or W.

TRBV11-2 | CASSLDRHEQYF
TRBV15 | CATSSPGQGLPNYGYTF
TRBV20-1 | CSASPGLAGVSRPDTQYF
TRBV27 | CASSPLAEGTDTQYF
TRBV7-9 | CASTSGTRTANEKLFF
TRBV24-1 | CATSDYRGPTDTQYF
TRBV7-3 | CASSLVPRGGVPGANVLTF
TRBV11-2 | CASSLGTDYLAKNIQYF
TRBV7-2 | CASSNYGPSYEQYF
TRBV20-1 | CSARGTGAREQFF
TRBV20-1 | CSAWTSDSSYEQYF
TRBV4-2 | CASSPRAREGPYNEQFF
TRBV18 | CASSESTGQETQFF
TRBV24-1 | CATSDSLAGVTFF
TRBV13 | CASSLGVGGAQYEQYF
TRBV29-1 | CSVEDPREWDGYTF
TRBV2 | CASSEGGHGNQPQHF
TRBV10-3 | CAIETKAAYYEQYF
TRBV7-9 | CASLGTGDDEQFF
TRBV25-1 | CASSEKLAGGKAYTF
TRBV27 | CASSPQRGGNQPQHF
TRBV20-1 | CSARDLGSYNEQFF
TRBV27 | CASSLVRPTTYEQYF
TRBV9 | CASNRPDSYNEQFF
TRBV12-3/TRBV12-4 | CASSLQTSGRARETQYF
TRBV5-1 | CASSSHYRENTEAFF
TRBV11-2 | CASRGLLLSYEQYF
TRBV7-9 | CASRLQGKPRYNEQFF
TRBV6-1 | CASSGGRETEAFF
TRBV24-1 | CATSDAGTGGSEAFF
TRBV2 | CASRALGKTQYF
TRBV25-1 | CASSESPRDRESYNEQFF
TRBV4-3 | CASRQGMNSPLHF